The rows below give T cell receptor beta chains drawn from one sample of a study of shared clonotypes between healthy human individuals. Here immunoSEQ multiplex PCR was the method, and the copy in TCRdb shows in-frame clones only, minus some. The table has 180,000 or so clones, approximately 92% seen once. The sequenced material came from naive CD4+ T cells sorted from blood. The receptors originated from a woman in her thirties in good health. Each CDR3 is given with its conserved first and last residue. D genes are given only for firm matches. The size field is filled for only some rows; it gives once, few, many or a size class.

d_call: TRBD2; j_call: TRBJ2-5; clone_size: -; v_call: TRBV2; cdr3_aa: CASKEGLADQETQYF; cdr3_nt: TGTGCCAGCAAAGAGGGACTAGCGGATCAAGAGACCCAGTACTTC
d_call: -; j_call: TRBJ2-7; clone_size: -; v_call: TRBV11-2; cdr3_aa: CASSSAPGPRPYEQYF; cdr3_nt: TGTGCCAGCAGCTCCGCCCCAGGACCTCGTCCCTACGAGCAGTACTTC
d_call: -; j_call: TRBJ2-7; clone_size: -; v_call: TRBV28; cdr3_aa: CASSSTTSYEQYF; cdr3_nt: TGTGCCAGCAGTTCAACCACCTCCTACGAGCAGTACTTC
d_call: -; j_call: TRBJ2-7; clone_size: -; v_call: TRBV9; cdr3_aa: CASSPGWGRPLEQYF; cdr3_nt: TGTGCCAGCAGCCCAGGGTGGGGGAGACCACTCGAGCAGTACTTC
d_call: -; j_call: TRBJ1-3; clone_size: once; v_call: TRBV2; cdr3_aa: CASIPLRGSGNTIYF; cdr3_nt: TGTGCCAGCATACCCTTGCGGGGGTCTGGAAACACCATATATTTT
d_call: TRBD2; j_call: TRBJ2-7; clone_size: -; v_call: TRBV28; cdr3_aa: CASSFLTSGLPGGEQYF; cdr3_nt: TGTGCCAGCAGTTTTTTGACTAGCGGTCTACCCGGGGGGGAGCAGTACTTC
d_call: TRBD1; j_call: TRBJ2-7; clone_size: -; v_call: TRBV30; cdr3_aa: CAWSHSTLGQGGEQYF; cdr3_nt: TGTGCCTGGAGTCACTCGACCCTCGGACAGGGAGGTGAGCAGTACTTC
d_call: -; j_call: TRBJ1-3; clone_size: -; v_call: TRBV27; cdr3_aa: CASSFTTEDIGNTIYF; cdr3_nt: TGTGCCAGCAGTTTTACTACAGAGGATATCGGAAACACCATATATTTT
d_call: TRBD1; j_call: TRBJ1-4; clone_size: -; v_call: TRBV30; cdr3_aa: CAWSEQGFYEKLFF; cdr3_nt: TGTGCCTGGAGTGAACAGGGGTTTTATGAAAAACTGTTTTTT
d_call: -; j_call: TRBJ1-1; clone_size: -; v_call: TRBV5-1; cdr3_aa: CASSLMTVNTEAFF; cdr3_nt: TGCGCCAGCAGCTTGATGACTGTGAACACTGAAGCTTTCTTT
d_call: -; j_call: TRBJ2-7; clone_size: -; v_call: TRBV28; cdr3_aa: CASSLSQGSYEQYF; cdr3_nt: TGTGCCAGCAGTTTAAGTCAGGGCTCCTACGAGCAGTACTTC
d_call: -; j_call: TRBJ2-7; clone_size: -; v_call: TRBV19; cdr3_aa: CASSTPGSSSYEQYF; cdr3_nt: TGTGCCAGTAGTACCCCAGGGTCGAGCTCCTACGAGCAGTACTTC
d_call: -; j_call: TRBJ2-3; clone_size: -; v_call: TRBV4-1; cdr3_aa: CASSQENPGVSQYF; cdr3_nt: TGCGCCAGCAGCCAGGAAAACCCAGGGGTTTCGCAGTATTTT
d_call: TRBD1; j_call: TRBJ2-1; clone_size: -; v_call: TRBV11-3; cdr3_aa: CASSPGQGSSYNEQFF; cdr3_nt: TGTGCCAGCAGCCCAGGACAGGGGAGCTCCTACAATGAGCAGTTCTTC
d_call: -; j_call: TRBJ2-3; clone_size: -; v_call: TRBV6-5; cdr3_aa: CASSYGDTSTDTQYF; cdr3_nt: TGTGCCAGCAGTTACGGGGACACTAGCACAGATACGCAGTATTTT
d_call: -; j_call: TRBJ2-2; clone_size: -; v_call: TRBV9; cdr3_aa: CASRMTGTGELFF; cdr3_nt: TGTGCCAGCAGGATGACAGGCACCGGGGAGCTGTTTTTT
d_call: -; j_call: TRBJ2-7; clone_size: -; v_call: TRBV4-2; cdr3_aa: CASSQEAQYEQYF; cdr3_nt: TGTGCCAGCAGCCAAGAAGCCCAATACGAGCAGTACTTC
d_call: TRBD2; j_call: TRBJ2-7; clone_size: once; v_call: TRBV29-1; cdr3_aa: CSVGYRLAGDEQYF; cdr3_nt: TGCAGCGTTGGTTATAGACTAGCGGGCGACGAGCAGTACTTC
d_call: -; j_call: TRBJ1-1; clone_size: -; v_call: TRBV21-1; cdr3_aa: CASRGGPNTEAFF; cdr3_nt: TGTGCCAGCCGGGGAGGGCCGAACACTGAAGCTTTCTTT
d_call: -; j_call: TRBJ1-6; clone_size: -; v_call: TRBV5-1; cdr3_aa: CASSLAEGPYNSPLHF; cdr3_nt: TGCGCCAGCAGCTTGGCCGAGGGCCCCTATAATTCACCCCTCCACTTT
d_call: TRBD2; j_call: TRBJ2-7; clone_size: -; v_call: TRBV7-2; cdr3_aa: CASSLTGGSTYEQYF; cdr3_nt: TGTGCCAGCAGCTTGACGGGAGGCTCAACCTACGAGCAGTACTTC
d_call: TRBD2; j_call: TRBJ2-7; clone_size: -; v_call: TRBV9; cdr3_aa: CASSASRGTSDYEQYF; cdr3_nt: TGTGCCAGCAGCGCCAGTAGAGGGACTAGCGACTACGAGCAGTACTTC
d_call: TRBD2; j_call: TRBJ2-1; clone_size: -; v_call: TRBV18; cdr3_aa: CASSPGTSGLNEQFF; cdr3_nt: TGTGCCAGCTCACCAGGGACTAGCGGGCTAAATGAGCAGTTCTTC
d_call: TRBD2; j_call: TRBJ2-3; clone_size: -; v_call: TRBV2; cdr3_aa: CASSGVAGVLDTQYF; cdr3_nt: TGTGCCAGCAGTGGGGTAGCGGGAGTTTTAGATACGCAGTATTTT
d_call: TRBD1; j_call: TRBJ1-4; clone_size: -; v_call: TRBV18; cdr3_aa: CASSREEGGVNEKLFF; cdr3_nt: TGTGCCAGCTCCCGGGAGGAAGGGGGCGTTAATGAAAAACTGTTTTTT
d_call: TRBD2; j_call: TRBJ2-7; clone_size: -; v_call: TRBV28; cdr3_aa: CASRAGLAGDLSYEQYF; cdr3_nt: TGTGCCAGCAGAGCGGGACTAGCGGGAGATCTCTCCTACGAGCAGTACTTC
d_call: -; j_call: TRBJ2-7; clone_size: -; v_call: TRBV5-4; cdr3_aa: CASSSAFGQSYEQYF; cdr3_nt: TGTGCCAGCAGCTCCGCCTTCGGACAGAGCTACGAGCAGTACTTC
d_call: -; j_call: TRBJ1-5; clone_size: -; v_call: TRBV6-6; cdr3_aa: CASTKHRDNQPQHF; cdr3_nt: TGTGCCAGCACCAAACACAGGGACAATCAGCCCCAGCATTTT
d_call: TRBD2; j_call: TRBJ2-7; clone_size: -; v_call: TRBV28; cdr3_aa: CAGRNTGTSVYEQYF; cdr3_nt: TGTGCCGGCAGAAATACCGGGACTAGCGTGTACGAGCAGTACTTC
d_call: TRBD2; j_call: TRBJ2-1; clone_size: once; v_call: TRBV19; cdr3_aa: CASSAGLAGVYEQFF; cdr3_nt: TGTGCCAGTAGTGCAGGACTAGCGGGAGTTTACGAGCAGTTCTTC
d_call: TRBD2; j_call: TRBJ2-3; clone_size: -; v_call: TRBV19; cdr3_aa: CASSTSGSGADTQYF; cdr3_nt: TGTGCCAGTAGTACTAGCGGGAGTGGCGCAGATACGCAGTATTTT